Following are 26 T cell receptor beta chains from one sample sequenced in a study of cytomegalovirus exposure and HLA in healthy donors. PCR used 60 Vbeta primers and 13 Jbeta primers. Method: immunoSEQ multiplex PCR; TCRdb's copy keeps in-frame clones and lacks some. The table lists around 140,000 clones, 75% to 85% of them singletons. Specimen: PBMCs. The receptor source for this set is a young woman in good health and CMV-seropositive.

The CDR3 sequence is CASSGAGTSGGASGNEQYF. Written as DNA, the CDR3 is TGTGCCAGCAGCGGTGCCGGGACTAGCGGGGGGGCCAGCGGGAACGAGCAGTACTTC. J is TRBJ2-7 and V is TRBV7-9, with TRBD2 matching 16 bases. The V segment lost 5 bases and the J segment 5 bases; nucleotides outside the gene matches: 15. The CDR3 is 19 residues long. Germline CDR1 reads SEHNR; CDR2 reads FQNEAQ (reference sequence).

This sequence joins TRBV6-5 and TRBJ1-2; 10 nucleotides line up with TRBD1. CDR1 is MNHEY and CDR2 is SVGAGI in the germline V gene. With 6 bases clipped from V and 5 bases from J, the junction kept 6 bases outside the gene matches. The CDR3 is 14 residues long. The CDR3 loop is CASRSPGQGYGYTF. The CDR3 DNA is TGTGCCAGCAGGTCTCCGGGACAGGGGTATGGCTACACCTTC.

The rearrangement uses TRBV4-1 and TRBJ2-7; TRBD1 matches 9 bases. Germline V lookup: CDR1 MGHRA, CDR2 YSYEKL. Trimming removed 0 bases from V and 0 bases from J; junction bases left unmatched: 3. CDR3 length equals 16 residues. The CDR3, as DNA: TGCGCCAGCAGCCAAGATCGGGGACAGGGCTCCTACGAGCAGTACTTC. Protein sequence: CASSQDRGQGSYEQYF.

The genes are TRBV4-1 and TRBJ1-4, with D possibly being TRBD1 (5 bases). Deletions cut 0 bases from V and 0 bases from J, with 14 bases between. The CDR3 has 18 residues. In germline, CDR1 is MGHRA, CDR2 YSYEKL. The CDR3 protein is CASSQDLQGSATNEKLFF. The CDR3 nucleotides are TGCGCCAGCAGCCAAGATTTGCAGGGCTCTGCAACTAATGAAAAACTGTTTTTT.

The genes are TRBV5-4 and TRBJ2-1; 8 nucleotides align to TRBD2. Trimming took 2 bases from V and 5 from J; bases not matched to a gene: 9. The CDR3 sequence is 16 residues long. The V gene's germline CDR1 is SGHNT and CDR2 YYREEE (reference sequence). The CDR3 sequence is CASSFFGGGPNNEQFF. The CDR3 DNA reads TGTGCCAGCAGCTTTTTCGGGGGGGGCCCGAACAATGAGCAGTTCTTC. The full variable domain, its missing parts supplied by reference TRBV5-4 and TRBJ2-1, is ETGVTQSPTHLIKTRGQQVTLRCSSQSGHNTVSWYQQALGQGPQFIFQYYREEENGRGNFPPRFSGLQFPNYSSELNVNALELDDSALYLCASSFFGGGPNNEQFFGPGTRLTVL.

This clone was seen only a few times. The chain uses TRBV4-3 and TRBJ1-2; D might be TRBD1 (6 bases). The CDR3 spans 16 residues. V was cut by 1 base and J by 3 bases, with 15 bases left in between. The germline V gene encodes CDR1 LGHNA and CDR2 YSLEER. The CDR3 is CASSQGWATGYYGYTF. The CDR3 DNA sequence: TGCGCCAGCAGCCAAGGATGGGCCACAGGGTACTATGGCTACACCTTC.

J is TRBJ2-3 and V is TRBV6-6, with D maybe TRBD2 (6 bases). V was pared by 6 bases and J by 2 bases, with 12 bases between. Germline lookup yields CDR1 MNHNY and CDR2 SVGAGI (reference sequence). The CDR3 is made up of 14 amino acids. CDR3 sequence reads: CASSRSGDTDTQYF. CDR3 bases: TGTGCCAGCAGCCGATCGGGGGACACAGATACGCAGTATTTT.

The J gene is TRBJ1-3, the V gene TRBV25-1; 7 bases map to TRBD1. This CDR3 contains 17 residues. V shed 3 bases, J shed 2 bases, and the junction held 10 bases outside the gene matches. Germline V lookup: CDR1 MGHDK, CDR2 SYGVNS. As DNA, the CDR3 is TGTGCCAGCAGTGACGCGAAACAGGGGTCCGCTGGAAACACCATATATTTT. It is translated as CASSDAKQGSAGNTIYF.

The gene calls are TRBV15 and TRBJ2-5; a weak D match, TRBD2 (6 bases). This CDR3 has 15 amino acids. Trimming pared 1 base from V and 2 bases from J, leaving 11 bases between. The V gene's germline CDR1 is LNHNV and CDR2 YYDKDF (reference sequence). CDR3 DNA: TGTGCCACCAGCAGAGCCCCCCGGGAGCAAGAGACCCAGTACTTC. Translation gives CATSRAPREQETQYF.

The V call is TRBV5-1, the J call TRBJ1-2, with D possibly matching TRBD1 (5 bases). From germline, CDR1 is SGHRS and CDR2 YFSETQ. V lost 0 bases and J 3 bases, leaving 9 bases between the germline ends. This CDR3 has 14 residues. The CDR3 DNA follows: TGCGCCAGCAGCTTGGGGGACTTTTACTATGGCTACACCTTC. Translation gives CASSLGDFYYGYTF.

CDR3 DNA sequence: TGTGCCAGCAGATCTACAGGGGCGTCAGGCGGCTACACCTTC. Protein: CASRSTGASGGYTF. The chain uses TRBV7-9 and TRBJ1-2; 7 nucleotides agree with TRBD1. The CDR3 runs 14 residues. Trimming removed 6 bases from V and 8 bases from J; junction bases left unmatched: 12. Germline V gene data show CDR1 as SEHNR and CDR2 as FQNEAQ (reference sequence). Full variable domain (outside the CDR3, taken from reference TRBV7-9 and TRBJ1-2): DTGVSQNPRHKITKRGQNVTFRCDPISEHNRLYWYRQTLGQGPEFLTYFQNEAQLEKSRLLSDRFSAERPKGSFSTLEIQRTEQGDSAMYLCASRSTGASGGYTFGSGTRLTVV.

The chain combines TRBV6-1 with TRBJ1-1; 9 bases are shared with TRBD1. The trim removed 7 bases at V and 4 bases at J, leaving 10 bases unmatched. The CDR3 contains 15 residues. Germline V gives CDR1 MNHNS, CDR2 SASEGT. The CDR3 spells CASIPGQGQGTEAFF. The CDR3 region has the DNA TGTGCCAGCATCCCCGGACAGGGGCAAGGCACTGAAGCTTTCTTT.

This clone was counted only a few times. The chain has TRBV7-2 and TRBJ2-5; 7 nucleotides agree with TRBD1. The CDR3 sequence is 14 residues long. V lost 2 bases, J lost 5 bases, and 5 bases stayed unmatched. CDR1 is SGHTA, CDR2 FQGNSA, per germline. CDR3 sequence reads: CASSLPGQPETQYF. The CDR3, as DNA: TGTGCCAGCAGCTTACCGGGACAGCCCGAGACCCAGTACTTC.

The CDR3 spells CASSFRSTNEKLFF. The CDR3 nucleotides read TGTGCCAGCAGTTTTAGATCAACTAATGAAAAACTGTTTTTT. V gene TRBV28 combines with J gene TRBJ1-4, with no clear D. The CDR3 contains 14 residues. Germline CDR1 reads MDHEN; CDR2 reads SYDVKM. Trimming cost V 3 bases and J 0 bases, with 5 bases left between them.

The gene calls are TRBV4-1 and TRBJ1-3; the D gene is possibly TRBD1 (5 bases). Germline CDR1 MGHRA, CDR2 YSYEKL. The V end was cut by 0 bases, the J end by 2 bases, with 11 bases between. The CDR3 is made up of 16 amino acids. The CDR3 bases are TGCGCCAGCAGCCAAGACAGGGCGGGAGCTGGAAACACCATATATTTT. Translation gives CASSQDRAGAGNTIYF.

The chain carries TRBV5-5 and TRBJ2-7; 9 nucleotides agree with TRBD1. This CDR3 has 15 residues. Germline V CDR1 and CDR2: SGHKS, YYEKEE (reference sequence). The ends lost 0 bases at V and 2 bases at J; junction bases unmatched: 3. The CDR3 DNA reads as TGTGCCAGCAGCTTGGTTGGGACAGGGACCTACGAGCAGTACTTC. This gives the protein CASSLVGTGTYEQYF.

The V call is TRBV5-1, the J call TRBJ2-5; D is perhaps TRBD1 (6 bases). CDR3 length: 14 residues. Between the trimmed V and J ends, which lost 0 bases and 2 bases, there was a span of 8 bases. Germline V gene lookup returns CDR1 SGHRS and CDR2 YFSETQ. This CDR3 reads CASSLVGQQETQYF. CDR3 DNA sequence: TGCGCCAGCAGCTTGGTAGGACAGCAAGAGACCCAGTACTTC.

V and J are TRBV6-5 and TRBJ2-7; 10 bases map to TRBD1. CDR3 length: 15 amino acids. Unmatched junction bases numbered 8, after V lost 4 bases and J lost 5 bases. Germline V CDR1 and CDR2: MNHEY, SVGAGI. The CDR3 reads CASSSMTGTGDEQYF. CDR3 coding DNA: TGTGCCAGCAGTTCAATGACGGGGACAGGGGACGAGCAGTACTTC.

V and J are TRBV5-1 and TRBJ1-3, with D unclear. Trimming removed 4 bases at V and 4 bases at J, with 15 bases between. The CDR3 has 15 residues. Germline assignment: CDR1 SGHRS and CDR2 YFSETQ. The DNA for the CDR3 is TGCGCCAGCAGCCCAGAGGGTCGCAGAGGAAACACCATATATTTT. Protein product: CASSPEGRRGNTIYF.

V usage is TRBV18 and J usage is TRBJ1-2, with a weak D call TRBD1 (6 bases). V shed 8 bases and J shed 6 bases, with 13 bases lying between them. This CDR3 region has 12 residues. From germline, CDR1 is KGHSH and CDR2 LQKENI. In DNA form, the CDR3 reads TGTGCCAGCACACGGGACACTGATGGCTACACCTTC. It yields the protein CASTRDTDGYTF.

This chain joins TRBV15 and TRBJ2-1; D is unclear. The CDR3 has 12 amino acids. V shed 0 bases and J shed 10 bases, with 7 bases lying between them. Germline-derived CDR1 and CDR2 are LNHNV and YYDKDF (reference sequence). The CDR3 bases are TGTGCCACCAGCAGAGAAACCGCGGAGCAGTTCTTC. It encodes CATSRETAEQFF.

This clone has just one count. The chain recombines TRBV30 with TRBJ1-1; D is undetermined. V was clipped by 3 bases and J by 0 bases, with 2 bases between them. The CDR3 extends over 11 amino acids. Germline V gene lookup returns CDR1 GTSNPN and CDR2 SVGIG (reference sequence). CDR3 sequence reads: CAWSVNTEAFF. The CDR3 coding sequence is TGTGCCTGGAGCGTGAACACTGAAGCTTTCTTT.

The chain has TRBV5-4 and TRBJ2-3; tentative D call: TRBD2 (7 bases). CDR1 and CDR2 (germline): SGHNT, YYREEE (reference sequence). The V and J ends lost 4 bases and 2 bases respectively, with 20 bases between them. The CDR3 extends over 17 amino acids. The CDR3 nucleotides read TGTGCCAGCAGCCTCCCAATGAGGGGGGGAAACACAGATACGCAGTATTTT. Protein sequence: CASSLPMRGGNTDTQYF. The full variable domain, its missing parts supplied by reference TRBV5-4 and TRBJ2-3, is ETGVTQSPTHLIKTRGQQVTLRCSSQSGHNTVSWYQQALGQGPQFIFQYYREEENGRGNFPPRFSGLQFPNYSSELNVNALELDDSALYLCASSLPMRGGNTDTQYFGPGTRLTVL.

In its sample, this clone was seen once. V is TRBV5-8 and J is TRBJ1-6; D is ambiguous. Trimming left V 9 bases short and J 7 bases short, with 20 bases between. CDR1 and CDR2 (germline): SGHTS, YDEGEE. The CDR3 extends over 15 amino acids. Here the CDR3 DNA reads TGTGCCACCTCAAAGGAGGGAGGTTGGAATTCACCCCTCCACTTT. It specifies CATSKEGGWNSPLHF.

V is TRBV5-1 and J is TRBJ2-3; TRBD1 is a possible D gene (5 bases). Trimming pared 4 bases from V and 5 bases from J, leaving 23 bases between. This CDR3 has 17 residues. Germline CDR1 and CDR2: SGHRS and YFSETQ. In DNA, the CDR3 is TGCGCCAGCAGCACACGAGCCGGCGGTCAGGGAAGAGATACGCAGTATTTT. This sequence encodes CASSTRAGGQGRDTQYF.

The V call is TRBV4-3, the J call TRBJ1-6, with D perhaps matching TRBD1 (6 bases). This CDR3 spans 14 amino acids. CDR1 LGHNA and CDR2 YSLEER come from the germline V gene. V was trimmed by 1 base and J by 7 bases, leaving 8 bases between them. The CDR3 nucleotides read TGCGCCAGCAGCCAAGGGACAGTGAATTCACCCCTCCACTTT. Translating it yields CASSQGTVNSPLHF.